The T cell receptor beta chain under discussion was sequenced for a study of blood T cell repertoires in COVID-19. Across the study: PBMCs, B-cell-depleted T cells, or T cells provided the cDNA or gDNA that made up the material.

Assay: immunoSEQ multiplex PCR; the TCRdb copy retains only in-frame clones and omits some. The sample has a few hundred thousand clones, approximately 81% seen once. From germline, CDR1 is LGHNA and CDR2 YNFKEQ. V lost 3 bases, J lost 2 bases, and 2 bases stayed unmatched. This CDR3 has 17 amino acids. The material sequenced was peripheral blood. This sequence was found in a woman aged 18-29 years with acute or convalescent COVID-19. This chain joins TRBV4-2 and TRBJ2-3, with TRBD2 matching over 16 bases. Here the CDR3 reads CASSQGTSGGATDTQYF. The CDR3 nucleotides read TGTGCCAGCAGCCAGGGGACTAGCGGGGGGGCCACAGATACGCAGTATTTT.